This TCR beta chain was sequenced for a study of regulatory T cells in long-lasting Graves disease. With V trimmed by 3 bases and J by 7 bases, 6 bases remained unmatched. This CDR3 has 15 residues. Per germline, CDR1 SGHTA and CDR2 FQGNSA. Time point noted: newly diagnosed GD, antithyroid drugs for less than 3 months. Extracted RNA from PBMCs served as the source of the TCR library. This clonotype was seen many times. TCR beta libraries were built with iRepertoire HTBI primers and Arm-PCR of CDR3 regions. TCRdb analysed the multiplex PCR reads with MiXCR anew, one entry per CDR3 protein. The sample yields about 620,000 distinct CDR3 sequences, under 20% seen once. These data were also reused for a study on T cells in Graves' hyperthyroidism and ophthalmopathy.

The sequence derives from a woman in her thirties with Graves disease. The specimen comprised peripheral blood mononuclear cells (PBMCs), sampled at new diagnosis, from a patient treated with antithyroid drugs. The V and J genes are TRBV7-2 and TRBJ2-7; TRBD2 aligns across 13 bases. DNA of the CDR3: TGTGCCAGCAGCTTTAGGACTAGCGGGAGTAGGGAGCAGTACTTC. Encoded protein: CASSFRTSGSREQYF.